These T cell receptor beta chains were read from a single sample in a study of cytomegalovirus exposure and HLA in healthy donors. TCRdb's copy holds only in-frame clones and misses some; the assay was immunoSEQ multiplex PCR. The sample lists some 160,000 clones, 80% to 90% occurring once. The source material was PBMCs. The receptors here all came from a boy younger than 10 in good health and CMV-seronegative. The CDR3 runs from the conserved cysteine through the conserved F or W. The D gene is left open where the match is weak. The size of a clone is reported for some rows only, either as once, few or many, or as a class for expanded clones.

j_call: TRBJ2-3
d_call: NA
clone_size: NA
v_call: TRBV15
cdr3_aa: CATSRARSTDTQYF
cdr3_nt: TGTGCCACCAGCAGAGCCAGAAGCACAGATACGCAGTATTTT

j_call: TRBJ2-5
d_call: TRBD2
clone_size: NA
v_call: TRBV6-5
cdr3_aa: CASRGTSGSVKTQYF
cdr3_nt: TGTGCCAGCAGGGGGACTAGCGGGAGCGTGAAGACCCAGTACTTC

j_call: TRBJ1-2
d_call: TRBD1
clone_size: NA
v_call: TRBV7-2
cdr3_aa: CASSWDRQYGYTF
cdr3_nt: TGTGCCAGCAGCTGGGACAGGCAGTATGGCTACACCTTC

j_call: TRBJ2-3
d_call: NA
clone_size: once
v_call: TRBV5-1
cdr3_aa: CASSLGVVTDTQYF
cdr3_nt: TGCGCCAGCAGCTTAGGAGTAGTCACAGATACGCAGTATTTT

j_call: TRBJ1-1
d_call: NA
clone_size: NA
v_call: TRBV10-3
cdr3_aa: CAISAGNGDTEAFF
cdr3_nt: TGTGCCATCAGTGCCGGTAACGGGGACACTGAAGCTTTCTTT

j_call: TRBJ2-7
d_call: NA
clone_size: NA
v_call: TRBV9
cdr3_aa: CASSARQEPSYEQYF
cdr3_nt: TGTGCCAGCAGCGCCCGACAGGAACCCTCCTACGAGCAGTACTTC

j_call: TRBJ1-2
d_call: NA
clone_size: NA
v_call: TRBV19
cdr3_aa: CASSISGGSGYGYTF
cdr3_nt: TGTGCCAGTAGTATATCGGGGGGCTCGGGCTATGGCTACACCTTC

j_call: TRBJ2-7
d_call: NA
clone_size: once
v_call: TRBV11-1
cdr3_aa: CASSLGNRDSYEQYF
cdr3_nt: TGTGCCAGCAGCTTAGGAAACAGGGACTCCTACGAGCAGTACTTC

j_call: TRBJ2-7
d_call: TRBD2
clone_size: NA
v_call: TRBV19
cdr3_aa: CASSMRGGTYEQYF
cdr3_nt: TGTGCCAGTAGTATGCGGGGGGGTACCTACGAGCAGTACTTC

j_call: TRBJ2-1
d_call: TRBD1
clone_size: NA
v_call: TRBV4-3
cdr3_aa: CASSQRTGDYEQFF
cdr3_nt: TGCGCCAGCAGCCAAAGGACAGGGGACTATGAGCAGTTCTTC

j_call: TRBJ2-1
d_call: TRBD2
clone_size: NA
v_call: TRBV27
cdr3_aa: CASSLPGGARDEQFF
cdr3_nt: TGTGCCAGCAGTTTACCCGGGGGGGCGCGGGATGAGCAGTTCTTC

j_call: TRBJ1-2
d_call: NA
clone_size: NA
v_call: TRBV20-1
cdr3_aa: CSASPGGGYTF
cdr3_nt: TGCAGTGCTAGTCCGGGGGGAGGCTACACCTTC

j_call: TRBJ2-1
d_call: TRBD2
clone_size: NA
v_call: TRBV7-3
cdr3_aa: CASSQGRAYYNEQFF
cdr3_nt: TGTGCCAGCAGTCAAGGGAGGGCTTACTACAATGAGCAGTTCTTC

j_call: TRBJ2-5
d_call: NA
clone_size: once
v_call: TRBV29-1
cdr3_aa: CSVPAPSSGETQYF
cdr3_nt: TGCAGCGTTCCCGCACCTAGCAGCGGAGAGACCCAGTACTTC

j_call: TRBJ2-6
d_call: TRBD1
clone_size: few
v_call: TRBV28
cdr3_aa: CASRPWGQILSGANVLTF
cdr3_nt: TGTGCCAGCAGGCCGTGGGGACAGATTCTCTCTGGGGCCAACGTCCTGACTTTC

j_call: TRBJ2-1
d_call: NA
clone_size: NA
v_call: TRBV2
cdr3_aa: CASSAVINEQFF
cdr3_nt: TGTGCCAGCAGTGCAGTTATCAATGAGCAGTTCTTC

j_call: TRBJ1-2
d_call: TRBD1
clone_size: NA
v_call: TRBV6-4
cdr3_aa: CASSESGGDGYTF
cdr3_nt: TGTGCCAGCAGTGAGTCAGGGGGCGATGGCTACACCTTC

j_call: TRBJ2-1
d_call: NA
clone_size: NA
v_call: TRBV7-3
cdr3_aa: CASSLNGAEQFF
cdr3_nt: TGTGCCAGCAGCCTCAATGGGGCCGAGCAGTTCTTC

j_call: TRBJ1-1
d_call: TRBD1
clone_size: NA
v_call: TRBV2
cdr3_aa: CASSEDRGLSEAFF
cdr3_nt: TGTGCCAGCAGTGAAGACAGGGGGCTTTCTGAAGCTTTCTTT

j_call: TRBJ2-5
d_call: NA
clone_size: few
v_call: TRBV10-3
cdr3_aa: CAIKEPTFRQAPHKEPYQETQYF
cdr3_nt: TGTGCCATCAAGGAACCCACCTTTCGGCAGGCCCCACACAAGGAACCGTACCAAGAGACCCAGTACTTC

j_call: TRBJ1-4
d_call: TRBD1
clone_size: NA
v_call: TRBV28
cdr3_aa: CATRTGREKLFF
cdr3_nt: TGTGCCACCAGGACAGGGAGGGAAAAACTGTTTTTT

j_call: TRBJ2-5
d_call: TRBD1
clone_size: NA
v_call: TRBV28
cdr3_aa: CASSADRGQETQYF
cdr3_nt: TGTGCCAGCAGTGCAGACAGGGGACAAGAGACCCAGTACTTC

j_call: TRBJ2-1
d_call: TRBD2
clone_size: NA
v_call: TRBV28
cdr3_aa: CASSPLGLAGGGGNEQFF
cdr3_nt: TGTGCCAGCAGCCCCCTCGGGCTAGCGGGAGGGGGGGGCAATGAGCAGTTCTTC

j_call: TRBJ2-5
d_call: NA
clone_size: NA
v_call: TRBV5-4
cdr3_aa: CASIEDRREETQYF
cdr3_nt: TGTGCCAGCATCGAAGACAGGAGAGAAGAGACCCAGTACTTC

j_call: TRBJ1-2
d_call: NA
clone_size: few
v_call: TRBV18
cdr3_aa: CASSPQQGTNYGYTF
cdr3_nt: TGTGCCAGCTCACCACAACAGGGAACTAACTATGGCTACACCTTC

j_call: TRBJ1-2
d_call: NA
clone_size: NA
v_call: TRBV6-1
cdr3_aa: CASNRGDGYTF
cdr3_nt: TGTGCCAGCAATCGGGGGGACGGCTACACCTTC

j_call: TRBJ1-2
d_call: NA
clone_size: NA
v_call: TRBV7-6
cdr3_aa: CASSFAPANYGYTF
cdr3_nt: TGTGCCAGCAGCTTTGCCCCAGCTAACTATGGCTACACCTTC

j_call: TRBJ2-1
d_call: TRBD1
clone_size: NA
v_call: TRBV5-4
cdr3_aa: CASSSDRGVYEQFF
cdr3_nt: TGTGCCAGCAGCTCGGACAGGGGGGTGTATGAGCAGTTCTTC